Presented here are 25 T cell receptor beta chains from one specimen sequenced in a study of T-cell reconstitution after alpha-beta-depleted transplantation in children. Unique molecular identifiers were incorporated into the prepared TCRbeta library. TCRdb processed the PCR reads anew with MiXCR; each CDR3 protein has one entry. Of 550,000 to 600,000 distinct CDR3 sequences in the sample, around 23% are singletons; the top ten hold 13% to 15%. The sequences come from PBMCs, mostly from graft donor cells, collected 360 days after TCRalphabeta/CD19-depleted stem cell transplant. These TCRs come from a boy under three years old who had a stem cell transplant for acute myeloid leukemia, so the T cells may come from the graft donor.

V is TRBV6-2 or TRBV6-3 and J is TRBJ2-1, with 7 bases matching TRBD2. V shed 1 base, J shed 4 bases, and the junction held 16 bases outside the gene matches. CDR1 is MNHEY and CDR2 is SVGEGT in the germline V gene. The CDR3 consists of 19 residues. CDR3: CASSYLAASGPLKYNEQFF. Written as DNA, the CDR3 is TGTGCCAGCAGTTACTTGGCGGCTAGCGGCCCGTTAAAATACAATGAGCAGTTCTTC.

This clonotype was counted ten times or more. The chain joins TRBV12-3 or TRBV12-4 to TRBJ1-2; D uncertain. V was trimmed by 10 bases and J by 4 bases, leaving 13 bases between them. This CDR3 region has 12 residues. Here the CDR3 reads CATPRGLYGYTF. The CDR3 DNA reads TGTGCCACCCCCCGGGGTCTCTATGGCTACACCTTC.

The rearrangement joins TRBV28 to TRBJ2-1, with D possibly being TRBD1 or TRBD2 (5 bases each). The CDR3 sequence is 16 residues long. The V end lost 5 bases, the J end lost 6 bases, and 20 bases lay between the germline ends. CDR1 and CDR2 (germline): MDHEN, SYDVKM. The CDR3 protein is CASSTLPGFGTNEQFF. In nucleotides, the CDR3 is TGTGCCAGCAGTACCCTCCCAGGCTTCGGGACCAATGAGCAGTTCTTC.

This clonotype occurred many times. J is TRBJ2-7 and V is TRBV7-6, with D maybe TRBD2 (8 bases). Germline V CDR1 and CDR2: SGHVS, FNYEAQ. CDR3 length: 15 amino acids. The V end lost 5 bases, the J end lost 2 bases, and 16 bases lay between the germline ends. CDR3: CASSESGGQPYEQYF. CDR3 nucleotide sequence: TGTGCCAGCAGCGAAAGCGGGGGACAGCCCTACGAGCAGTACTTC. The whole variable domain, remainder taken from reference TRBV7-6 and TRBJ2-7, is GAGVSQSPRYKVTKRGQDVALRCDPISGHVSLYWYRQALGQGPEFLTYFNYEAQQDKSGLPNDRFSAERPEGSISTLTIQRTEQRDSAMYRCASSESGGQPYEQYFGPGTRLTVT.

The CDR3 loop reads CASSLSAGNTIYF. In DNA form, the CDR3 reads TGTGCCAGCAGTTTATCGGCAGGAAACACCATATATTTT. The chain recombines TRBV12-3 or TRBV12-4 with TRBJ1-3, with D uncertain. CDR3 length equals 13 residues. The V end was cut by 2 bases, the J end by 4 bases, with 6 bases between.

This clonotype has ten or more counts. The V gene is TRBV7-2, the J gene TRBJ2-1; D not certain. Between the trimmed V and J ends, which lost 5 bases and 7 bases, there was a span of 18 bases. This CDR3 is 15 amino acids long. Germline assignment: CDR1 SGHTA and CDR2 FQGNSA. CDR3 protein: CASSPDGSTPNEQFF. The CDR3 DNA reads TGTGCCAGCAGCCCGGACGGGTCCACCCCGAATGAGCAGTTCTTC.

This clonotype turned up a few times. V is TRBV10-3 and J is TRBJ2-5, with D possibly being TRBD1 (5 bases). The V end was cut by 3 bases, the J end by 7 bases, with 12 bases between. Germline assignment: CDR1 ENHRY and CDR2 SYGVKD. This CDR3 region has 13 residues. CDR3 residues: CAISDDSQMTQYF. The CDR3, as DNA: TGTGCCATCAGTGACGACAGCCAAATGACCCAGTACTTC.

Only a few counts were recorded for this clonotype. CDR3: CASRGNNYGYTF. The CDR3 nucleotides are TGTGCCAGCAGAGGGAATAACTATGGCTACACCTTC. This chain connects TRBV6-5 to TRBJ1-2; D call uncertain. Germline CDR1 reads MNHEY; CDR2 reads SVGAGI. The V gene lost 6 bases and the J gene lost 1 base, with 6 bases spanning the gap. The CDR3 has 12 residues.

The chain recombines TRBV10-3 with TRBJ1-1; unclear D gene. CDR1 and CDR2 from the germline V gene are ENHRY and SYGVKD. Between the trimmed V and J ends, which lost 3 bases and 14 bases, there was a span of 13 bases. The CDR3 is 11 amino acids. The CDR3 reads CAISDPWTTFF. The CDR3 nucleotides read TGTGCCATCAGTGATCCCTGGACGACGTTCTTT.

The V and J genes are TRBV20-1 and TRBJ1-5, with 7 bases matching TRBD1. CDR3 length: 14 amino acids. V lost 1 base to trimming and J lost 5 bases; unmatched junction nucleotides: 5. From germline, CDR1 is DFQATT and CDR2 SNEGSKA (reference sequence). DNA of the CDR3: TGCAGTGCTAGAGGCGGAACAGGGGATCAGCCCCAGCATTTT. Translation: CSARGGTGDQPQHF.

This clonotype was observed at least ten times. The CDR3 DNA is TGTGCCAGCAGTTTCCGGCTAGCGGGCGTGATGGCAGATACGCAGTATTTT. Its translation is CASSFRLAGVMADTQYF. The chain has TRBV12-3 or TRBV12-4 and TRBJ2-3; 8 bases match TRBD2. J was trimmed by 4 bases and V by 3 bases; bases with no gene match: 12. The CDR3 contains 17 residues.

There are a few counts of this clonotype. The rearrangement uses TRBV6-6 and TRBJ1-1; perhaps TRBD1 as D (5 bases). The germline V gene has CDR1 MNHNY and CDR2 SVGAGI (reference sequence). CDR3 length: 13 amino acids. Trimming removed 9 bases at V and 5 bases at J, with 16 bases between. CDR3 in amino acids: CASTYGGVTEAFF. The CDR3 coding sequence is TGTGCCAGTACTTACGGGGGGGTAACTGAAGCTTTCTTT.

This clonotype has more than one count but fewer than ten. V gene TRBV6-5 combines with J gene TRBJ2-1, with D maybe TRBD1 (6 bases). V dropped 0 bases and J dropped 8 bases, with 17 bases sitting between them. The CDR3 length is 16 residues. The germline CDR1 and CDR2 sequences are MNHEY and SVGAGI. The CDR3 region is CASSYSSTGSVYEQFF. The CDR3, as DNA: TGTGCCAGCAGTTACTCGAGTACAGGGTCGGTATATGAGCAGTTCTTC.

The chain combines TRBV3-1 with TRBJ2-7; tentatively, D is TRBD1 or TRBD2 (5 bases each). Germline V gene data show CDR1 as LGHDT and CDR2 as YNNKEL (reference sequence). Between the trimmed V and J ends, which lost 4 bases and 3 bases, there was a span of 10 bases. This CDR3 contains 13 residues. The CDR3 spells CASSLGTFYEQYF. The CDR3 DNA reads as TGTGCCAGCAGCCTTGGGACCTTCTACGAGCAGTACTTC.

This clonotype was seen only once. This clone may be a read error of a much larger clone one base away. The V gene is TRBV7-2, the J gene TRBJ2-7; the match to TRBD2 covers 8 bases. CDR1 and CDR2 from the germline V gene are SGHTA and FQGNSA. The CDR3 loop spans 15 amino acids. Trimming took 4 bases from V and 2 from J; bases not matched to a gene: 7. CDR3 sequence reads: CASSSGLAKTYEQYF. The CDR3, as DNA: TGTGCCAGCAGCTCCGGACTAGCTAAGACCTACGAGCAGTACTTC.

This clonotype was seen at least ten times. V and J are TRBV29-1 and TRBJ2-1; D is undetermined. CDR1 is SQVTM and CDR2 is ANQGSEA in the germline V gene. The V gene lost 4 bases and the J gene lost 2 bases, with 9 bases spanning the gap. This CDR3 is built from 13 residues. DNA for the CDR3: TGCAGCGTTGGTATAGGGACCTACAATGAGCAGTTCTTC. Translated: CSVGIGTYNEQFF.

The CDR3 spells CAWSVGHLGLEQYF. The CDR3 nucleotides are TGTGCCTGGAGTGTGGGACATTTGGGCTTGGAGCAGTACTTC. The V gene is TRBV30, the J gene TRBJ2-7, with D tentatively TRBD1 (6 bases). Germline V lookup: CDR1 GTSNPN, CDR2 SVGIG (reference sequence). The CDR3 has 14 residues. The germline V and J ends were trimmed by 0 bases and 7 bases, with 16 bases remaining between them.

Many counts were recorded for this clonotype. The CDR3 coding sequence is TGCAGCGTTGAAGGAAGAGGGAGCTCCTACAATGAGCAGTTCTTC. It translates to CSVEGRGSSYNEQFF. The chain links TRBV29-1 to TRBJ2-1, with a tentative D call TRBD2 (5 bases). Germline loops: CDR1 SQVTM, CDR2 ANQGSEA. This CDR3 contains 15 residues. The germline V and J ends were trimmed by 1 base and 0 bases, with 10 bases remaining between them.

This clonotype was recorded at least ten times. The chain recombines TRBV28 with TRBJ2-4, with 7 bases that match TRBD2. The V segment lost 5 bases and the J segment 8 bases; nucleotides outside the gene matches: 9. CDR3 size: 14 residues. CDR1 is MDHEN and CDR2 is SYDVKM in the germline V gene. CDR3 DNA sequence: TGTGCCAGCAGTGTGGGGGGAGGGGCGGACATTCAGTACTTC. Protein: CASSVGGGADIQYF.

This clonotype was observed many times. The chain uses TRBV29-1 and TRBJ1-1; 10 nucleotides agree with TRBD1. Germline-derived CDR1 and CDR2 are SQVTM and ANQGSEA. The CDR3 sequence is 12 residues long. Unmatched junction bases numbered 3, after V lost 8 bases and J lost 3 bases. CDR3 residues: CSSGTGDTEAFF. CDR3 DNA sequence: TGCAGCTCCGGGACAGGGGACACTGAAGCTTTCTTT.

The chain recombines TRBV7-6 with TRBJ2-1; a possible D gene is TRBD2 (5 bases). CDR1 SGHVS and CDR2 FNYEAQ come from the germline V gene. V lost 3 bases and J lost 2, with 11 bases in between. The CDR3 is 15 amino acids. Written as DNA, the CDR3 is TGTGCCAGCAGCTTTCGGGGTCCCCCCTACAATGAGCAGTTCTTC. It translates to CASSFRGPPYNEQFF.

The chain links TRBV6-5 to TRBJ2-5, with 7 bases identical to TRBD2. In germline, CDR1 is MNHEY, CDR2 SVGAGI. The junction had 10 bases not matched to a gene; V was cut back by 0 bases and J by 9 bases. This CDR3 is 15 amino acids long. The DNA for the CDR3 is TGTGCCAGCAGTTACTCGGGACTACTCCAGGGTGCCCAGTACTTC. This encodes CASSYSGLLQGAQYF.

Many counts were recorded for this clonotype. This sequence joins TRBV20-1 and TRBJ2-7, with D uncertain. Germline loops: CDR1 DFQATT, CDR2 SNEGSKA (reference sequence). The V end lost 4 bases, the J end lost 2 bases, and 9 bases lay between the germline ends. CDR3 length: 12 amino acids. The CDR3: CSAKRNTYEQYV. CDR3 coding DNA: TGCAGTGCTAAACGTAATACCTACGAGCAGTACGTC.

The chain is built from TRBV12-3 or TRBV12-4 and TRBJ1-5; 9 bases map to TRBD1. The CDR3 consists of 13 residues. Losses at the gene ends were 6 bases for V and 8 bases for J; bases not matched to a gene: 5. The CDR3 DNA follows: TGTGCCAGCAGCCAGGACAGGGGAGAGCCCCAGCATTTT. Translation gives CASSQDRGEPQHF.

The CDR3 reads CASSDSWGNEQFF. The CDR3 nucleotides are TGTGCCAGCAGTGACTCATGGGGGAATGAGCAGTTCTTC. The chain recombines TRBV6-4 with TRBJ2-1; tentatively, D is TRBD1 or TRBD2 (5 bases each). V was pared by 0 bases and J by 7 bases, with 7 bases between. The CDR3 consists of 13 residues. Germline CDR1 MRHNA, CDR2 SNTAGT.